This is a list of T cell receptor beta chains from one sample in a study of blood T cell repertoires in COVID-19. The protocol was immunoSEQ multiplex PCR, while the TCRdb copy is restricted to in-frame clones and leaves out a portion. This table has roughly 160,000 clones, roughly 70% appearing once. Specimen: peripheral blood. These receptors all come from a woman aged 80 or older with acute or convalescent COVID-19. Each CDR3 is given with its conserved first and last residue. A D gene is named only where the DNA matches it firmly.

CDR3 protein: CASSLAPQDSSPLHF
V gene: TRBV5-1
D gene: -

CDR3 protein: CASSPRTGGGYGYTF
V gene: TRBV27
D gene: TRBD1

CDR3 protein: CAISEFSGRGTGELFF
V gene: TRBV10-3
D gene: TRBD2

CDR3 protein: CASSNAGQGVYNEQFF
V gene: TRBV28
D gene: TRBD1

CDR3 protein: CASSHQREYPSNSPLHF
V gene: TRBV28
D gene: -

CDR3 protein: CASTGQMNTEAFF
V gene: TRBV12-3/TRBV12-4
D gene: TRBD1

CDR3 protein: CASSPTSGPSIDNEQFF
V gene: TRBV18
D gene: TRBD2

CDR3 protein: CASSLASGSSYEQYF
V gene: TRBV7-2
D gene: -

CDR3 protein: CASVSAIGGSNQPQHF
V gene: TRBV28
D gene: -

CDR3 protein: CASSPTTGHSGNTIYF
V gene: TRBV5-5
D gene: -

CDR3 protein: CASSLLAGAVYEQYF
V gene: TRBV5-1
D gene: TRBD2

CDR3 protein: CASSITGAGNTIYF
V gene: TRBV6-5
D gene: -

CDR3 protein: CASSQRGQPNYGYTF
V gene: TRBV5-1
D gene: TRBD1

CDR3 protein: CAWSPVGGLSGNTIYF
V gene: TRBV30
D gene: -

CDR3 protein: CASSQSGTGSYEQYF
V gene: TRBV5-1
D gene: -

CDR3 protein: CASSLAGVNEQYF
V gene: TRBV28
D gene: TRBD2

CDR3 protein: CASSSGTVLPEAFF
V gene: TRBV5-1
D gene: TRBD1

CDR3 protein: CASSESGVETQYF
V gene: TRBV6-1
D gene: -

CDR3 protein: CASSLESGSGYEKLFF
V gene: TRBV5-1
D gene: -

CDR3 protein: CASSGAGGPDTQYF
V gene: TRBV18
D gene: TRBD1

CDR3 protein: CSGRQGGSYEQYF
V gene: TRBV29-1
D gene: -

CDR3 protein: CASSLSRRTANYGYTF
V gene: TRBV5-1
D gene: -

CDR3 protein: CASSDQKDIQKGYTF
V gene: TRBV27
D gene: -

CDR3 protein: CAWSLDRLANQPQHF
V gene: TRBV30
D gene: -

CDR3 protein: CASSPEQADTQYF
V gene: TRBV4-2
D gene: -

CDR3 protein: CASSGRTGTSYNSPLHF
V gene: TRBV6-1
D gene: TRBD1

CDR3 protein: CASKSSDTEAFF
V gene: TRBV6-5
D gene: -

CDR3 protein: CASSYGAINTDTQYF
V gene: TRBV6-6
D gene: -

CDR3 protein: CASSPVAGAFYEQYF
V gene: TRBV18
D gene: TRBD2

CDR3 protein: CASRPQDRGHQPQHF
V gene: TRBV28
D gene: TRBD1

CDR3 protein: CASSLLEGGSYNEQFF
V gene: TRBV5-1
D gene: -

CDR3 protein: CATIRTNSYNEQFF
V gene: TRBV27
D gene: -

CDR3 protein: CASSKGTDRTSGANVLTF
V gene: TRBV21-1
D gene: -